The 13 T cell receptor beta chains below come from one sample, sequenced in a study of T cells in Graves' hyperthyroidism and ophthalmopathy (dated by TCRdb to about 2019). The method behind the library was multiplex PCR. The run used an Illumina HiSeq 2000. The TCR beta CDR3 regions were amplified from RNA transcripts. The first round of RT-PCR for the TCR CDR3 was performed with the HTBI primer set and the Qiagen OneStep RT-PCR kit. The public reads were reprocessed in TCRdb via fastp at Q25 and MiXCR, keeping in-frame beta chains. Every CDR3 protein is listed once, alongside the most common genes and DNA of its rows. The sample table lists hundreds of thousands of distinct CDR3 sequences, more than 11% of them with a count of one. In total, the top ten clones hold around 23% of the sample. Input material: blood. The receptor set was obtained from a woman aged 30 to 39 with Graves' hyperthyroidism.

This clonotype was detected ten times or more. This rearrangement joins TRBV7-2 to TRBJ2-7; D gene ambiguous. The CDR3 consists of 11 residues. Germline loops: CDR1 SGHTA, CDR2 FQGNSA. The V end was cut by 7 bases, the J end by 0 bases, with 4 bases between. As DNA, the CDR3 is TGTGCCAGCACCGACTCCTACGAGCAGTACTTC. This codes for CASTDSYEQYF.

This clonotype was found many times. The chain combines TRBV9 with TRBJ2-5, with 7 bases fitting TRBD2. The CDR3 runs to 15 residues. CDR1 is SGDLS and CDR2 is YYNGEE in the germline V gene. Germline trimming cut 2 bases from V and 4 bases from J; bases unmatched to any gene: 8. The CDR3 nucleotides are TGTGCCAGCAGCGTTAGGACTAGTCCGGGAGAGACCCAGTACTTC. Residues: CASSVRTSPGETQYF. Based on the CDR3 plus reference TRBV9 and TRBJ2-5, the full variable domain is DSGVTQTPKHLITATGQRVTLRCSPRSGDLSVYWYQQSLDQGLQFLIQYYNGEERAKGNILERFSAQQFPDLHSELNLSSLELGDSALYFCASSVRTSPGETQYFGPGTRLLVL.

This clonotype was counted between two and nine times. V usage is TRBV20-1 and J usage is TRBJ2-2; 10 nucleotides match TRBD2. The J segment lost 3 bases and the V segment lost 5 bases, leaving 9 bases of the junction unmatched. Per the germline V gene, CDR1 is DFQATT and CDR2 is SNEGSKA (reference sequence). CDR3 length: 16 amino acids. The CDR3 coding sequence is TGCAGTGCTGATAGGAGCGGGAGGGGGGACACCGGGGAGCTGTTTTTT. Protein sequence: CSADRSGRGDTGELFF.

This chain uses TRBV5-1 with TRBJ2-5; D is unresolved. V lost 4 bases, J lost 5 bases, and 9 bases lay in between. CDR1 is SGHRS, CDR2 YFSETQ, per germline. The length of the CDR3 is 12 residues. The CDR3, as DNA: TGCGCCAGCAGCCAAGGTCAGGAGACCCAGTACTTC. This gives the protein CASSQGQETQYF.

J is TRBJ1-5 and V is TRBV12-3 or TRBV12-4; 8 bases are shared with TRBD1. V shed 6 bases, J shed 6 bases, and the junction held 13 bases outside the gene matches. The CDR3 length is 16 residues. The DNA for the CDR3 is TGTGCCAGCAGCGACAACCGACAGGGGACGGGTCAGCCCCAGCATTTT. As protein: CASSDNRQGTGQPQHF.

This clonotype has more than one count but fewer than ten. This chain links TRBV27 with TRBJ2-5; 8 bases are a match to TRBD2. This CDR3 has 16 residues. The germline CDR1 and CDR2 sequences are MNHEY and SMNVEV (reference sequence). The ends lost 7 bases at V and 3 bases at J; junction bases unmatched: 13. The chain's CDR3 is CASIGRGTREKETQYF. CDR3 in DNA: TGTGCCAGCATTGGGCGTGGGACTAGGGAGAAAGAGACCCAGTACTTC.

V usage is TRBV29-1 and J usage is TRBJ2-3, with 8 positions matching TRBD2. The CDR3 runs to 13 residues. CDR1 and CDR2 from the germline V gene are SQVTM and ANQGSEA. V lost 6 bases, J lost 4 bases, and 6 bases stayed unmatched. This chain's CDR3 is CSVGAAGADTQYF. The DNA for the CDR3 is TGCAGCGTAGGGGCAGCGGGAGCAGATACGCAGTATTTT.

This CDR3 is CAGSTRVEQPQHF. DNA for the CDR3: TGTGCCGGCTCAACACGGGTCGAGCAGCCCCAGCATTTT. The V gene is TRBV5-5, the J gene TRBJ1-5; D is unclear. Germline CDR1 and CDR2: SGHKS and YYEKEE (reference sequence). V was cut by 10 bases and J by 7 bases, with 18 bases left in between. The CDR3 consists of 13 residues.

The J gene is TRBJ2-7, the V gene TRBV7-8; D uncertain. CDR3 size: 14 residues. V shed 0 bases and J shed 3 bases, with 9 bases lying between them. Germline V lookup: CDR1 SGHVS, CDR2 FQNEAQ. The CDR3 DNA is TGTGCCAGCAGCTTAGCCCGACTTGTCTACGAGCAGTACTTC. Its translation: CASSLARLVYEQYF.

At least ten counts were recorded for this clonotype. An end of the junction differs from the germline gene, which may be a read error. The rearrangement joins TRBV2 to TRBJ1-4, with D tentatively TRBD1 (5 bases). The CDR3 is 15 residues long. CDR1 and CDR2 from the germline V gene are SNHLY and FYNNEI. CDR3 loop: CASREGDSSNEKLFF. The CDR3, as DNA: TGTGCCAGCAGAGAAGGGGATTCTTCTAATGAAAAACTGTTTTTT.

CDR3 nucleotides: TGTGCCAGCAGCTTAGACCCACGGGGGAAACCATCCTACGAGCAGTACTTC. This codes for CASSLDPRGKPSYEQYF. This chain joins TRBV7-2 and TRBJ2-7, with a weak D call TRBD2 (6 bases). The V gene lost 1 base and the J gene lost 1 base, with 17 bases spanning the gap. This CDR3 contains 17 residues. Germline CDR1 reads SGHTA; CDR2 reads FQGNSA.

This chain connects TRBV9 to TRBJ2-1, with D possibly TRBD2 on 6 matching bases. This CDR3 has 13 amino acids. The V end was cut by 0 bases, the J end by 10 bases, with 11 bases between. Germline V gene lookup returns CDR1 SGDLS and CDR2 YYNGEE. The CDR3, as DNA: TGTGCCAGCAGCGTAGTCGGGGGTGGGGAGCAGTTCTTC. This sequence encodes CASSVVGGGEQFF.

The gene calls are TRBV20-1 and TRBJ2-3, with a tentative D call TRBD2 (6 bases). V was cut by 3 bases and J by 3 bases, with 13 bases left in between. There are 14 residues in the CDR3. Germline V lookup: CDR1 DFQATT, CDR2 SNEGSKA (reference sequence). The CDR3 bases are TGCAGTGCTAGGGGGGGAGATCGAACAGATACGCAGTATTTT. Amino acids: CSARGGDRTDTQYF.